This TCR beta chain comes out of a study of blood T cell repertoires in COVID-19. Only in-frame clones appear in the TCRdb table, and some are missing; sequencing was by immunoSEQ multiplex PCR. The repertoire holds about 480,000 clones, approximately 88% seen once, with approximately 2% in the top ten. After removal of 4 bases from V and 1 base from J, the junction contained 7 bases not matched to a gene. The CDR3 is 16 amino acids. Germline V gives CDR1 SGDLS, CDR2 YYNGEE. Enrollees, 18 to 89 years old, lived in 24 US areas. What was sequenced was PBMCs or T cells enriched from blood (not recorded which). The source is a woman in her thirties or forties who had recovered from COVID-19. The V call is TRBV9, the J call TRBJ2-2, with 7 bases identical to TRBD2. The CDR3 loop reads CASSPRASGNTGELFF. The CDR3 coding sequence is TGTGCCAGCAGCCCCCGGGCTAGCGGGAACACCGGGGAGCTGTTTTTT.